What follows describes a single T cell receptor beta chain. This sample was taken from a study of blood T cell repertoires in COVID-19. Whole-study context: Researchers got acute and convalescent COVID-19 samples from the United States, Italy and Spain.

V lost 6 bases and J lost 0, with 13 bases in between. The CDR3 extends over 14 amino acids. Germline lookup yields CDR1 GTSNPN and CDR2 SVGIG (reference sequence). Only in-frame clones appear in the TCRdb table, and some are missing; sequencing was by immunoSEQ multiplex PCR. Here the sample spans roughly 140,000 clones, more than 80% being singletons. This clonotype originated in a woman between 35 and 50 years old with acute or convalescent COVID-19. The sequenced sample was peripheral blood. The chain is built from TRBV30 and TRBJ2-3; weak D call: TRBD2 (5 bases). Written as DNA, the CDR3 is TGTGCCTGCAAAATGGACTGGAGCACAGATACGCAGTATTTT. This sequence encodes CACKMDWSTDTQYF. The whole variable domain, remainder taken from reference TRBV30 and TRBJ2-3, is SQTIHQWPATLVQPVGSPLSLECTVEGTSNPNLYWYRQAAGRGLQLLFYSVGIGQISSEVPQNLSASRPQDRQFILSSKKLLLSDSGFYLCACKMDWSTDTQYFGPGTRLTVL.